These T cell receptor beta chains were read from a single sample in a study of cytomegalovirus exposure and HLA in healthy donors. The repertoire was sequenced with immunoSEQ multiplex PCR; TCRdb's copy has only in-frame clones and lacks some. Of roughly 160,000 clones in the sample, 65% to 90% were seen once. The sequenced sample was PBMCs. These receptors originate from a male donor in good health and CMV-seronegative. Both conserved end residues are part of each CDR3. Each record gives: J gene, D gene, clone size, V gene, CDR3 length, CDR3 protein, CDR3 DNA. D genes are given only for firm matches. Clone size is shown for a subset of rows, as once, few, many or a class of expanded clone.

TRBJ1-5 . . TRBV4-1 16 CASSQHNLVGDQPQHF TGCGCCAGCAGCCAACATAATTTGGTAGGGGATCAGCCCCAGCATTTT
TRBJ2-7 TRBD1 . TRBV19 20 CASSTSYNRGPRADSYEQYF TGTGCCAGTAGTACATCTTACAACAGGGGGCCCCGAGCGGACTCCTACGAGCAGTACTTC
TRBJ2-7 . . TRBV5-8 15 CASSLGRGLTYEQYF TGTGCCAGCAGCCTAGGGCGGGGACTCACCTACGAGCAGTACTTC
TRBJ1-2 . . TRBV9 15 CASSLTGRRNYGYTF TGTGCCAGCAGTTTAACAGGGAGACGGAACTATGGCTACACCTTC
TRBJ1-2 TRBD1 once TRBV30 13 CAWRRTGSYGYTF TGTGCCTGGAGGAGGACAGGATCTTATGGCTACACCTTC
TRBJ2-1 TRBD2 . TRBV23-1 14 CASSPSGGYNEQFF TGCGCCAGCAGTCCGAGCGGGGGGTACAATGAGCAGTTCTTC
TRBJ1-2 . . TRBV10-3 15 CAISQREVERDGYTF TGTGCCATCAGTCAAAGGGAGGTCGAACGGGATGGCTACACCTTC
TRBJ2-3 TRBD2 . TRBV6-4 16 CASSPGWTSGTDTQYF TGTGCCAGCTCTCCAGGGTGGACTAGCGGCACAGATACGCAGTATTTT
TRBJ1-1 . . TRBV7-6 14 CASSYYRGNTEAFF TGTGCCAGCAGCTATTACCGGGGGAACACTGAAGCTTTCTTT
TRBJ1-2 TRBD1 . TRBV5-1 12 CASSSQGDGYTF TGCGCCAGCAGCTCTCAGGGGGATGGCTACACCTTC
TRBJ1-4 . . TRBV6-6 14 CASRDRGRGEKLFF TGTGCCAGCAGAGACCGAGGGCGTGGTGAAAAACTGTTTTTT
TRBJ2-3 . . TRBV7-6 12 CASSLRTDTQYF TGTGCCAGCAGCCTCCGCACAGATACGCAGTATTTT
TRBJ2-4 TRBD1 . TRBV11-2 13 CASTKTGVNIQYF TGTGCCAGCACCAAGACAGGGGTAAACATTCAGTACTTC
TRBJ2-5 TRBD2 once TRBV11-3 15 CASSQGGTRKETQYF TGTGCCAGCAGCCAGGGAGGGACCAGAAAAGAGACCCAGTACTTC
TRBJ2-3 . . TRBV4-1 13 CASSQFVSDTQYF TGCGCCAGCAGCCAATTTGTCTCAGATACGCAGTATTTT
TRBJ2-2 TRBD2 once TRBV13 15 CASSRRGGRAGELFF TGTGCCAGCAGCCGTCGCGGGGGACGCGCCGGGGAGCTGTTTTTT
TRBJ2-7 . . TRBV29-1 15 CSVLKLRGRFYEQYF TGCAGCGTACTCAAACTCAGGGGCAGGTTCTACGAGCAGTACTTC
TRBJ1-4 . . TRBV10-3 15 CAISEGRVGREKLFF TGTGCCATCAGTGAGGGCAGGGTTGGTCGCGAAAAACTGTTTTTT
TRBJ1-1 . once TRBV27 15 CASSNPPGLNTEAFF TGTGCCAGCAGTAATCCACCAGGATTGAACACTGAAGCTTTCTTT
TRBJ1-1 TRBD1 . TRBV5-1 14 CASSPGQRNTEAFF TGCGCCAGCAGCCCGGGACAGCGAAACACTGAAGCTTTCTTT
TRBJ1-1 . once TRBV5-1 13 CASSSGQNTEAFF TGCGCCAGCAGCTCGGGACAGAACACTGAAGCTTTCTTT
TRBJ2-7 . . TRBV6-5 14 CASSYSGGTYEQYF TGTGCCAGCAGTTACTCCGGCGGAACCTACGAGCAGTACTTC
TRBJ2-7 TRBD2 . TRBV15 13 CATSSLSSSGVDF TGTGCCACCAGCAGTTTATCCTCTAGCGGGGTGGACTTC
TRBJ2-7 TRBD1 . TRBV11-2 15 CASSLAGTGSYEQYF TGTGCCAGCAGCTTAGCCGGGACAGGGTCCTACGAGCAGTACTTC
TRBJ1-4 . . TRBV5-1 15 CASRDLLGGNEKLFF TGCGCCAGCAGAGATCTTTTGGGGGGTAATGAAAAACTGTTTTTT
TRBJ2-2 . . TRBV5-1 15 CASSFQRPNTGELFF TGCGCCAGCAGCTTTCAGCGACCGAACACCGGGGAGCTGTTTTTT
TRBJ1-1 . . TRBV9 15 CASSVEDRMNTEAFF TGTGCCAGCAGCGTCGAGGACAGAATGAACACTGAAGCTTTCTTT
TRBJ2-7 TRBD1 . TRBV5-1 14 CASSSTGSSYEQYF TGCGCCAGCAGCTCGACAGGGTCCTCCTACGAGCAGTACTTC
TRBJ1-1 . . TRBV6-5 12 CASGGQNTEAFF TGTGCCAGCGGTGGACAGAACACTGAAGCTTTCTTT
TRBJ1-1 TRBD1 . TRBV11-2 14 CASRTTGGRTEAFF TGTGCCAGCAGAACTACAGGGGGAAGAACTGAAGCTTTCTTT
TRBJ1-2 . . TRBV11-2 13 CASSSGEWQGYTF TGTGCCAGCAGCTCGGGGGAGTGGCAAGGCTACACCTTC
TRBJ1-5 TRBD1 . TRBV7-2 15 CASSLDRGMSQPQHF TGTGCCAGCAGCTTAGACAGGGGGATGAGTCAGCCCCAGCATTTT
TRBJ1-6 . . TRBV19 17 CASSVTPRLSYNSPLHF TGTGCCAGTTCTGTGACCCCCAGGCTCTCCTATAATTCACCCCTCCACTTT
TRBJ2-5 TRBD2 . TRBV19 16 CASSNSAGGRQETQYF TGTGCCAGTAGTAACTCAGCGGGGGGGCGCCAAGAGACCCAGTACTTC
TRBJ1-5 . . TRBV15 14 CATSSYGSNQPQHF TGTGCCACCAGCAGTTACGGGAGCAATCAGCCCCAGCATTTT
TRBJ1-6 TRBD1 . TRBV5-6 16 CASLEDRGTYNSPLHF TGTGCCAGCTTGGAGGACAGGGGAACTTATAATTCACCCCTCCACTTT
TRBJ1-1 TRBD1 few TRBV7-2 14 CASSLNAGGTEAFF TGTGCCAGCAGCTTAAATGCAGGGGGCACTGAAGCTTTCTTT
TRBJ2-1 . once TRBV6-1 15 CASGPDSSFYNEQFF TGTGCCAGCGGCCCGGACAGCTCCTTTTACAATGAGCAGTTCTTC
TRBJ1-5 . . TRBV4-3 14 CASSQWSVDQPQHF TGCGCCAGCAGCCAATGGAGTGTCGATCAGCCCCAGCATTTT
TRBJ1-2 . . TRBV5-4 12 CASSLDSYGYTF TGTGCCAGCAGCTTGGATAGTTATGGCTACACCTTC
TRBJ1-1 . once TRBV2 12 CASRRGITEAFF TGTGCCAGCAGGAGGGGGATCACTGAAGCTTTCTTT
TRBJ2-1 . . TRBV6-1 13 CASGGSANNEQFF TGTGCCAGCGGGGGCAGCGCCAACAATGAGCAGTTCTTC
TRBJ1-1 . few TRBV5-1 14 CASSPQGSGTEAFF TGCGCCAGCAGCCCCCAGGGGTCAGGCACTGAAGCTTTCTTT
TRBJ2-1 TRBD2 few TRBV5-1 17 CASSPRTSGGRGDEQFF TGCGCCAGCAGCCCTCGGACTAGCGGGGGGCGGGGGGATGAGCAGTTCTTC
TRBJ1-2 . . TRBV4-3 16 CASSQDYDRFNYGYTF TGCGCCAGCAGCCAAGATTACGACAGATTCAACTATGGCTACACCTTC
TRBJ1-6 . once TRBV5-4 13 CASSLAGIHPLHF TGTGCCAGCAGCTTGGCGGGAATTCACCCCCTCCACTTT
TRBJ1-6 . . TRBV6-1 18 CASRERIGWTASNSPLHF TGTGCCAGCAGGGAAAGAATAGGATGGACAGCAAGTAATTCACCCCTCCACTTT
TRBJ1-3 . . TRBV11-2 14 CASSEQVSGNTIYF TGTGCCAGCAGCGAACAGGTCTCTGGAAACACCATATATTTT
TRBJ1-1 TRBD1 once TRBV10-2 14 CASHLDRGGTEAFF TGCGCTTCCCATTTAGACAGGGGAGGGACTGAAGCTTTCTTT
TRBJ2-1 TRBD2 . TRBV4-1 17 CASSHGTSGTSYNEQFF TGCGCCAGCAGCCACGGGACTAGCGGGACCTCCTACAATGAGCAGTTCTTC